These 11 T cell receptor beta chains were all obtained from the same sample, sequenced in a study of cytomegalovirus exposure and HLA in healthy donors. Amplification used 60 Vbeta primers and 13 Jbeta primers. Sequencing used immunoSEQ multiplex PCR; TCRdb keeps in-frame clones, though not all of them. Of under 200,000 clones in the sample, more than 80% were seen once. The sample consisted of PBMCs. Receptor source: a woman in her forties or fifties in good health and CMV-seronegative.

This chain uses TRBV6-6 with TRBJ1-1; D gene uncertain. CDR1 and CDR2 (germline): MNHNY, SVGAGI (reference sequence). V lost 4 bases to trimming and J lost 7 bases, with 10 bases between them. This CDR3 contains 12 residues. CDR3 coding DNA: TGTGCCAGCAGTTGGCAGGCAAGTGAAGCTTTCTTT. It codes for CASSWQASEAFF.

V gene TRBV7-2 combines with J gene TRBJ2-3; perhaps TRBD2 as D (7 bases). V was shortened by 3 bases and J by 1 base, with 11 bases between the two germline ends. The CDR3 loop spans 15 amino acids. Germline V gives CDR1 SGHTA, CDR2 FQGNSA. CDR3 DNA sequence: TGTGCCAGCAGCTTTAAGGGGGGGGGCACAGATACGCAGTATTTT. Protein: CASSFKGGGTDTQYF.

The chain has TRBV7-9 and TRBJ2-7, with D perhaps TRBD2 (6 bases). The CDR3 has 14 amino acids. V was cut by 5 bases and J by 2 bases, with 13 bases left in between. Germline V gene lookup returns CDR1 SEHNR and CDR2 FQNEAQ (reference sequence). The CDR3 bases are TGTGCCAGCAGCCTTGGAGGGGCTACCTACGAGCAGTACTTC. It codes for CASSLGGATYEQYF.

This clone came up a few times. The CDR3, as DNA: TGTGCCAGCAGCCCGACTAGGTACAATGAGCAGTTCTTC. Translation gives CASSPTRYNEQFF. The rearrangement uses TRBV6-5 and TRBJ2-1, with D tentatively TRBD2 (6 bases). CDR1 and CDR2 from the germline V gene are MNHEY and SVGAGI. V was pared by 6 bases and J by 4 bases, with 10 bases between. This CDR3 region has 13 residues.

The chain employs TRBV4-2 and TRBJ2-3; 7 bases are shared with TRBD2. V lost 2 bases to trimming and J lost 4 bases; unmatched junction nucleotides: 3. Germline CDR1 LGHNA, CDR2 YNFKEQ. The CDR3 spans 14 residues. The CDR3 region is CASSQQRGPDTQYF. CDR3 sequence (DNA): TGTGCCAGCAGCCAACAGCGGGGACCAGATACGCAGTATTTT.

The chain is built from TRBV9 and TRBJ2-5; 9 bases map to TRBD2. Germline values: CDR1 SGDLS, CDR2 YYNGEE. Losses at the gene ends were 4 bases for V and 4 bases for J; bases not matched to a gene: 14. This CDR3 region has 17 residues. CDR3: CASSPGGLAGPRETQYF. DNA for the CDR3: TGTGCCAGCAGCCCAGGGGGGCTAGCGGGGCCCAGAGAGACCCAGTACTTC.

The chain has TRBV7-2 and TRBJ2-7; TRBD2 agrees at 8 bases. Germline values: CDR1 SGHTA, CDR2 FQGNSA. The CDR3 covers 15 residues. V gave up 7 bases and J gave up 3 bases; unmatched junction bases: 11. CDR3 sequence reads: CASNSGRAGGYEQYF. The CDR3 DNA reads as TGTGCCAGCAATAGCGGGCGGGCGGGGGGCTACGAGCAGTACTTC.

With regard to this clone: The identical CDR3 is also encoded by other nucleotide sequences in the sample. V and J are TRBV28 and TRBJ2-5; the D is unclear. Germline loops: CDR1 MDHEN, CDR2 SYDVKM. CDR3 length: 14 residues. The V and J ends lost 6 bases and 1 base respectively, with 12 bases between them. DNA of the CDR3: TGTGCCAGCAGCTCCGGCGGAAGCCAAGAGACCCAGTACTTC. Encoded protein: CASSSGGSQETQYF.

The V call is TRBV27, the J call TRBJ1-6; 7 bases map to TRBD1. V dropped 3 bases and J dropped 7; count of bases not matched to a gene: 6. CDR3 length: 15 residues. CDR1 and CDR2 from the germline V gene are MNHEY and SMNVEV (reference sequence). The CDR3 nucleotides are TGTGCCAGCAGTTTGAGGCAGGGGGGAAATTCACCCCTCCACTTT. This sequence encodes CASSLRQGGNSPLHF.

The V call is TRBV9, the J call TRBJ2-3, with 9 bases fitting TRBD2. V trimming: 4 bases; J trimming: 6 bases; junction bases outside the gene matches: 9. CDR1 is SGDLS and CDR2 is YYNGEE in the germline V gene. The CDR3 is 15 residues long. For the CDR3, the DNA is TGTGCCAGCAGCCCCTGGCGGGAGGGCCCCGATACGCAGTATTTT. This translates into CASSPWREGPDTQYF.

The chain links TRBV28 to TRBJ2-2, with 9 bases fitting TRBD1. The trim removed 6 bases at V and 7 bases at J, leaving 9 bases unmatched. This CDR3 is 15 amino acids long. Germline values: CDR1 MDHEN, CDR2 SYDVKM. This CDR3 reads CASSPRQGEGGELFF. Here the CDR3 DNA reads TGTGCCAGCAGCCCTAGACAGGGGGAGGGCGGGGAGCTGTTTTTT.